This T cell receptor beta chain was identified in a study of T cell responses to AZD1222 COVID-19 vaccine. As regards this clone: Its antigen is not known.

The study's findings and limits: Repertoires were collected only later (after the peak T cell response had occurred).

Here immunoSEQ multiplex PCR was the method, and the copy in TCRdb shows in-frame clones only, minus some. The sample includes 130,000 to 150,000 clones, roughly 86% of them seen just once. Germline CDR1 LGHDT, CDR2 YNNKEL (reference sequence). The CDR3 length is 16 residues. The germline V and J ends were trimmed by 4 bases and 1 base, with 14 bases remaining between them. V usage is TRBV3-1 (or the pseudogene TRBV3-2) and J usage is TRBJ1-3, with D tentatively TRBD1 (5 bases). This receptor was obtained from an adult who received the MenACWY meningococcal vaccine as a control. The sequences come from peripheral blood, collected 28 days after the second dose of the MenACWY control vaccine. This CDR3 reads CASSLGGVLSGNTIYF. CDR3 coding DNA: TGTGCCAGCAGCCTGGGGGGGGTCTTGTCTGGAAACACCATATATTTT.